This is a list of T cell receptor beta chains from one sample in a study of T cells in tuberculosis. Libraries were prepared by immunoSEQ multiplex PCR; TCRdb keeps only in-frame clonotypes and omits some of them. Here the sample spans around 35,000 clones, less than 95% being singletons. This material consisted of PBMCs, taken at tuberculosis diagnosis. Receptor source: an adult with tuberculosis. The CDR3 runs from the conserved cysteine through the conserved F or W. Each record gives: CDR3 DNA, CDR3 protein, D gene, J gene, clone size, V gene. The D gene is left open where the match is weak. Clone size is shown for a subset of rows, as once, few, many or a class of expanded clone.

CDR3 DNA: TGCGCCAGCAGCCAAGACCGACCCGTCGGAGGGTACGAGCAGTACTTC; CDR3 protein: CASSQDRPVGGYEQYF; D gene: .; J gene: TRBJ2-7; clone size: .; V gene: TRBV4-3
CDR3 DNA: TGTGCCAGCAGGGTCCAGGGCGCTAGCACAGATACGCAGTATTTT; CDR3 protein: CASRVQGASTDTQYF; D gene: .; J gene: TRBJ2-3; clone size: .; V gene: TRBV2
CDR3 DNA: TGTGCCAGCAGCGCAGGGGGCGCGGGCGCGGGCTTCTATGGCTACACCTTC; CDR3 protein: CASSAGGAGAGFYGYTF; D gene: TRBD1; J gene: TRBJ1-2; clone size: .; V gene: TRBV9
CDR3 DNA: TGTGCCAGCAGACAAACAGGGACTAGCAATCAGCCCCAGCATTTT; CDR3 protein: CASRQTGTSNQPQHF; D gene: .; J gene: TRBJ1-5; clone size: .; V gene: TRBV6-5
CDR3 DNA: TGCGCCAGCAGTGATTATGGGACAGGGAAGCCTGAAGCTTTCTTT; CDR3 protein: CASSDYGTGKPEAFF; D gene: TRBD1; J gene: TRBJ1-1; clone size: .; V gene: TRBV10-2
CDR3 DNA: TGTGCCAGCAGCGGTGGGGTAGGGGACACTGAAGCTTTCTTT; CDR3 protein: CASSGGVGDTEAFF; D gene: .; J gene: TRBJ1-1; clone size: .; V gene: TRBV5-6
CDR3 DNA: TGCGCCAGCAGCCAAGTTGCAGGGTCGAACTATGGCTACACCTTC; CDR3 protein: CASSQVAGSNYGYTF; D gene: .; J gene: TRBJ1-2; clone size: once; V gene: TRBV4-3
CDR3 DNA: TGCGCCAGCGGCCGGGACAGAGCCTACGAGCAGTACTTC; CDR3 protein: CASGRDRAYEQYF; D gene: TRBD1; J gene: TRBJ2-7; clone size: .; V gene: TRBV10-2
CDR3 DNA: TGTGCCATCAGTGAGTTCACAGGGGACACTGAAGCTTTCTTT; CDR3 protein: CAISEFTGDTEAFF; D gene: TRBD1; J gene: TRBJ1-1; clone size: .; V gene: TRBV10-3
CDR3 DNA: TGTGCCAGCAGCCCCCCAGGGGTTAGGACTGAAGCTTTCTTT; CDR3 protein: CASSPPGVRTEAFF; D gene: .; J gene: TRBJ1-1; clone size: .; V gene: TRBV7-2
CDR3 DNA: TGTGCCAGCAGTGAGACTAGCGGGGGGGCGGATGAGCAGTTCTTC; CDR3 protein: CASSETSGGADEQFF; D gene: TRBD2; J gene: TRBJ2-1; clone size: .; V gene: TRBV6-4
CDR3 DNA: TGTGCCTGGAGTGTGGGCCCCAGGGCAGGCGGGGTTTTGGAAAAACTGTTTTTT; CDR3 protein: CAWSVGPRAGGVLEKLFF; D gene: .; J gene: TRBJ1-4; clone size: .; V gene: TRBV30
CDR3 DNA: TGTGCCAGCAGCTCCTCTGAGAGCTCTGGAAACACCATATATTTT; CDR3 protein: CASSSSESSGNTIYF; D gene: .; J gene: TRBJ1-3; clone size: .; V gene: TRBV7-8
CDR3 DNA: TGTGCCAGTACCCTAGCGGGGGGTAGCACAGATACGCAGTATTTT; CDR3 protein: CASTLAGGSTDTQYF; D gene: TRBD2; J gene: TRBJ2-3; clone size: .; V gene: TRBV19
CDR3 DNA: TGTGCCTGGAACAGGGATCCCTATGGCTACACCTTC; CDR3 protein: CAWNRDPYGYTF; D gene: .; J gene: TRBJ1-2; clone size: .; V gene: TRBV30
CDR3 DNA: TGTGCCAGCAGTTTCCGGCTAGCGTCCGATACGCAGTATTTT; CDR3 protein: CASSFRLASDTQYF; D gene: .; J gene: TRBJ2-3; clone size: .; V gene: TRBV27
CDR3 DNA: TGCGCCAGCAGCCTGCGCCCGGGACTAGCGGGGGATCACAATGAGCAGTTCTTC; CDR3 protein: CASSLRPGLAGDHNEQFF; D gene: TRBD2; J gene: TRBJ2-1; clone size: .; V gene: TRBV4-1
CDR3 DNA: TGTGCCAGCAGCTTAGGCAAAGGGAGCGAAGGCACAGATACGCAGTATTTT; CDR3 protein: CASSLGKGSEGTDTQYF; D gene: .; J gene: TRBJ2-3; clone size: .; V gene: TRBV7-2
CDR3 DNA: TGCGCCAGCAGCTTGGAGGGGCGGACAGGGAGCTATGGCTACACCTTC; CDR3 protein: CASSLEGRTGSYGYTF; D gene: TRBD1; J gene: TRBJ1-2; clone size: .; V gene: TRBV5-1
CDR3 DNA: TGTGCCAGCAGTGGCCCGCGGGGGATGACCGGGGAGCTGTTTTTT; CDR3 protein: CASSGPRGMTGELFF; D gene: TRBD2; J gene: TRBJ2-2; clone size: .; V gene: TRBV2
CDR3 DNA: TGTGCCAGTAGTAATCCGGGACAGGGCGGGAATGAGCAGTTCTTC; CDR3 protein: CASSNPGQGGNEQFF; D gene: TRBD1; J gene: TRBJ2-1; clone size: .; V gene: TRBV19
CDR3 DNA: TGTGCCAGCAGCGTAGCTCCAGGGCGGGGAAACACCATATATTTT; CDR3 protein: CASSVAPGRGNTIYF; D gene: .; J gene: TRBJ1-3; clone size: .; V gene: TRBV9
CDR3 DNA: TGCAGCACTCGGGACAGGGGGAACTATGGCTACACCTTC; CDR3 protein: CSTRDRGNYGYTF; D gene: TRBD1; J gene: TRBJ1-2; clone size: .; V gene: TRBV29-1
CDR3 DNA: TGTGCCAGCAGCCAAGTACCAGGGGAGGGTAATGAGCAGTTCTTC; CDR3 protein: CASSQVPGEGNEQFF; D gene: .; J gene: TRBJ2-1; clone size: .; V gene: TRBV4-2
CDR3 DNA: TGTGCCAGCAGTGACTCGCTAGCGGGGGGGCCCGATACGCAGTATTTT; CDR3 protein: CASSDSLAGGPDTQYF; D gene: TRBD2; J gene: TRBJ2-3; clone size: .; V gene: TRBV6-4
CDR3 DNA: TGTGCCAGCAGTCGGGACAGGGTGACCACCCAGGATAGCACAGATACGCAGTATTTT; CDR3 protein: CASSRDRVTTQDSTDTQYF; D gene: TRBD1; J gene: TRBJ2-3; clone size: .; V gene: TRBV7-8
CDR3 DNA: TGTGCCAGCAGCAGACCGGGACAGGGGAATCCTCCCTATGGCTACACCTTC; CDR3 protein: CASSRPGQGNPPYGYTF; D gene: .; J gene: TRBJ1-2; clone size: .; V gene: TRBV21-1
CDR3 DNA: TGCAGCGTGTCCGGGACATTCGATGGCTACACCTTC; CDR3 protein: CSVSGTFDGYTF; D gene: .; J gene: TRBJ1-2; clone size: .; V gene: TRBV29-1
CDR3 DNA: TGTGCCAGCAGCCACCGGGACAGGGAAACTAACTATGGCTACACCTTC; CDR3 protein: CASSHRDRETNYGYTF; D gene: TRBD1; J gene: TRBJ1-2; clone size: .; V gene: TRBV14
CDR3 DNA: TGCGCCAGCAGCCAAGACTTCAGCGGGGGCCAAACTGAAAAACTGTTTTTT; CDR3 protein: CASSQDFSGGQTEKLFF; D gene: .; J gene: TRBJ1-4; clone size: .; V gene: TRBV4-3
CDR3 DNA: TGCGCCAGCAGCCTTAACACCGGGACTGCCTCTTCTGAGCAGTTCTTC; CDR3 protein: CASSLNTGTASSEQFF; D gene: .; J gene: TRBJ2-1; clone size: .; V gene: TRBV4-3